Included here is one TCR beta chain sequence, with context. The antigen is not known. Profiled with immunoSEQ multiplex PCR; TCRdb holds only in-frame clones, not every one. This sample carries about 190,000 clones, around 90% of them seen once, and the ten largest clones take more than 0.75%. The trim removed 5 bases at V and 6 bases at J, leaving 6 bases unmatched. Germline CDR1 is LGHNA and CDR2 is YSLEER. This CDR3 is 13 amino acids long. The data derive from a study of T cell responses to AZD1222 COVID-19 vaccine. Broader study findings: Variant regions that are unmutated are reportedly the target of nearly half of spike-specific TCRs. Donors, mostly white British, included more females; clonal diversity was possibly underestimated. Following two doses of AZD1222, Spike-specific TCR breadth and depth rose. With dominance at 160-218 and 743-854, vaccine-associated CD4 TCRs spanned spike.

The rearrangement links TRBV4-3 to TRBJ2-7; 8 nucleotides agree with TRBD1. This sample comprised peripheral blood, obtained on day 0 of AZD1222 vaccination. This clonotype was sampled from an adult in good health. For the CDR3, the DNA is TGCGCCAGCAGCTATACAGGGGGTGGCGAGCAGTACTTC. This translates into CASSYTGGGEQYF.